This T cell receptor (beta chain) was documented in a study of T cell changes during pregnancy in multiple sclerosis. Libraries were prepared by immunoSEQ multiplex PCR; TCRdb keeps only in-frame clonotypes and omits some of them. The repertoire includes roughly 71,000 clones, approximately 90% of them detected once, and under 2% sits in the top ten. The germline V and J ends were trimmed by 2 bases and 5 bases, with 12 bases remaining between them. This CDR3 is built from 14 residues. CDR1 and CDR2 (germline): SNHLY, FYNNEI. The V and J genes are TRBV2 and TRBJ2-5; D gene ambiguous. The source of this sequence is a female donor in good health, enrolled as a control in a pregnancy study. Sequenced here: peripheral blood, sampled in the first trimester of pregnancy. CDR3 bases: TGTGCCAGCAGTGAAAACGACTCCGGGGAGACCCAGTACTTC. Translating it yields CASSENDSGETQYF.